The 2 T cell receptor beta chains below come from one sample, sequenced in a study of cytomegalovirus exposure and HLA in healthy donors. It was with 60 Vbeta and 13 Jbeta primers that the PCR ran. Measured with immunoSEQ multiplex PCR; TCRdb has only the in-frame clones, and not every one. The sample carries some 100,000 clones, about 80% recorded once. Sequenced sample: PBMCs. The receptors were sampled from a woman aged 45-60 years in good health and CMV-seropositive.

This sequence joins TRBV7-9 and TRBJ1-5, with D perhaps TRBD1 (6 bases). Per germline, CDR1 SEHNR and CDR2 FQNEAQ (reference sequence). V was shortened by 5 bases and J by 0 bases, with 11 bases between the two germline ends. The CDR3 is 15 residues long. The CDR3 sequence: CASSVQGPSNQPQHF. The CDR3 coding sequence is TGTGCCAGCAGCGTACAGGGCCCTAGCAATCAGCCCCAGCATTTT. Based on the CDR3 plus reference TRBV7-9 and TRBJ1-5, the full variable domain is DTGVSQNPRHKITKRGQNVTFRCDPISEHNRLYWYRQTLGQGPEFLTYFQNEAQLEKSRLLSDRFSAERPKGSFSTLEIQRTEQGDSAMYLCASSVQGPSNQPQHFGDGTRLSIL.

V usage is TRBV9 and J usage is TRBJ2-3; 13 bases align to TRBD2. The V gene end was trimmed by 3 bases and the J gene end by 6 bases; junction bases not matched to a gene: 7. Germline-derived CDR1 and CDR2 are SGDLS and YYNGEE. This CDR3 region has 16 residues. The CDR3 DNA sequence: TGTGCCAGCAGCGCATCACTAGCGGGGGGGTCTGATACGCAGTATTTT. As protein: CASSASLAGGSDTQYF.